Presented here are 20 T cell receptor beta chains from one specimen sequenced in a study of blood T cell repertoires in COVID-19. Some clones are missing from TCRdb's copy, which holds only in-frame ones; the method was immunoSEQ multiplex PCR. The table records approximately 360,000 clones, less than 90% of them present only once. Input material: PBMCs or T cells enriched from blood (not recorded which). All receptors come from a woman in her forties or fifties who had recovered from COVID-19.

The rearrangement uses TRBV11-3 and TRBJ2-7, with 8 bases identical to TRBD2. This CDR3 contains 13 residues. The germline gives CDR1 SGHNT, CDR2 YENEEA. V shed 5 bases, J shed 2 bases, and the junction held 2 bases outside the gene matches. The DNA of the CDR3 is TGTGCCAGCAGCCCGGGGGGGGCCTACGAGCAGTACTTC. As protein: CASSPGGAYEQYF.

In DNA, the CDR3 is TGTGCCAGCAGCTTGGCGGTGGTGAACACTGAAGCTTTCTTT. Its protein product is CASSLAVVNTEAFF. The rearrangement joins TRBV5-6 to TRBJ1-1; D unresolved. Germline CDR1 reads SGHDT; CDR2 reads YYEEEE. Trimming left V 0 bases short and J 0 bases short, with 6 bases between. This CDR3 has 14 residues.

This sequence joins TRBV11-3 and TRBJ1-1, with a weak D call TRBD1 (6 bases). The CDR3 is made up of 13 amino acids. Trimming took off 6 bases at V and 6 bases at J, with 14 bases between the two ends. Per germline, CDR1 SGHNT and CDR2 YENEEA. The CDR3 reads CASRETGWAEAFF. The CDR3 region has the DNA TGTGCCAGCAGAGAAACAGGGTGGGCTGAAGCTTTCTTT.

The chain joins TRBV5-6 to TRBJ1-2, with D uncertain. CDR1 is SGHDT and CDR2 is YYEEEE in the germline V gene. Trimming took off 2 bases at V and 3 bases at J, with 2 bases between the two ends. This CDR3 contains 11 residues. The CDR3 region has the DNA TGTGCCAGCAGCTTCGACTATGGCTACACCTTC. Translating it yields CASSFDYGYTF.

J is TRBJ1-2 and V is TRBV5-4; TRBD1 aligns across 7 bases. The V segment lost 2 bases and the J segment 4 bases; nucleotides outside the gene matches: 8. The CDR3 loop spans 15 amino acids. Germline V gene lookup returns CDR1 SGHNT and CDR2 YYREEE (reference sequence). Written as DNA, the CDR3 is TGTGCCAGCAGCTTTGGAGGGGGCGGCGGCTATGGCTACACCTTC. As protein: CASSFGGGGGYGYTF.

This clone occurred many times. One end of the junction does not line up with germline, which may come from a read error. The genes are TRBV6-1 and TRBJ1-5; maybe TRBD1 (5 bases). This CDR3 spans 13 amino acids. CDR1 MNHNS and CDR2 SASEGT come from the germline V gene. CDR3 nucleotide sequence: TGTGCCAGCAATGAACAGGGCAATCAGCCCCAGCATTTT. Encoded protein: CASNEQGNQPQHF.

This clone occurred a few times. CDR3 bases: TGTGCCAGCACCCCGCCGGGAAAAGATCAGCCCCAGCATTTT. Its protein is CASTPPGKDQPQHF. The genes are TRBV6-4 and TRBJ1-5; D is ambiguous. This CDR3 contains 14 residues. Looked up from germline, CDR1 is MRHNA and CDR2 is SNTAGT. Trimming stripped 7 bases from V and 5 bases from J, with 15 bases between.

Written as DNA, the CDR3 is TGTGCCAGCAGTTACCCGACTAGCGGGAGGAGCTCAGATACGCAGTATTTT. It encodes CASSYPTSGRSSDTQYF. The V gene is TRBV6-2 or TRBV6-3, the J gene TRBJ2-3; 13 bases line up with TRBD2. V trimming: 2 bases; J trimming: 4 bases; junction bases outside the gene matches: 6. The CDR3 consists of 17 residues. CDR1 is MNHEY and CDR2 is SVGEGT in the germline V gene.

A few counts support this clone. This chain links TRBV2 with TRBJ1-2; 8 bases match TRBD1. Germline CDR1 reads SNHLY; CDR2 reads FYNNEI. Germline trimming cut 9 bases from V and 5 bases from J; bases unmatched to any gene: 2. There are 11 residues in the CDR3. Written as DNA, the CDR3 is TGTGCCAGGACAGGGGTATATGGCTACACCTTC. It specifies CARTGVYGYTF.

V is TRBV5-4 and J is TRBJ2-7; D perhaps matches TRBD1 (5 bases). Between the trimmed V and J ends, which lost 3 bases and 2 bases, there was a span of 9 bases. The germline CDR1 and CDR2 sequences are SGHNT and YYREEE (reference sequence). The CDR3 sequence is 13 residues long. The CDR3 DNA follows: TGTGCCAGCAGCTCCGACAGAACCTACGAGCAGTACTTC. It is translated as CASSSDRTYEQYF.

This rearrangement joins TRBV2 to TRBJ1-1, with a weak D call TRBD1 (5 bases). The germline CDR1 and CDR2 sequences are SNHLY and FYNNEI. The CDR3 extends over 13 amino acids. V gave up 6 bases and J gave up 4 bases, with 12 bases separating them. For the CDR3, the DNA is TGTGCCAGCAGGGCAGGCGGGGGCACTGAAGCTTTCTTT. Translating it yields CASRAGGGTEAFF.

The chain is built from TRBV30 and TRBJ1-1; D possibly corresponds to TRBD1 (6 bases). Germline loops: CDR1 GTSNPN, CDR2 SVGIG (reference sequence). The CDR3 has 16 residues. V lost 1 base, J lost 4 bases, and 19 bases lay in between. The chain's CDR3 is CAWSEQGVSRGTEAFF. CDR3 nucleotide sequence: TGTGCCTGGAGTGAACAGGGCGTCTCCCGTGGCACTGAAGCTTTCTTT.

The CDR3 nucleotides are TGTGCCAGCAGCCAAATAGCGGGGAACGTCTATGGTGAGCAGTTCTTC. Protein sequence: CASSQIAGNVYGEQFF. The chain joins TRBV4-2 to TRBJ2-1, with 8 bases identical to TRBD2. V lost 2 bases to trimming and J lost 9 bases; unmatched junction nucleotides: 12. The length of the CDR3 is 16 residues. The germline V gene encodes CDR1 LGHNA and CDR2 YNFKEQ.

This clone was recorded once. This chain links TRBV12-3 or TRBV12-4 with TRBJ1-5; weak D call: TRBD1 (6 bases). The CDR3 consists of 12 residues. V was pared by 7 bases and J by 7 bases, with 11 bases between. CDR3 nucleotides: TGTGCCAGCACCAATGGGGGCCAGCCCCAGCATTTT. It yields the protein CASTNGGQPQHF.

This clone was detected only a few times. This chain connects TRBV5-1 to TRBJ1-6; 11 nucleotides align to TRBD1. The CDR3 sequence is 15 residues long. The V gene end was trimmed by 4 bases and the J gene end by 8 bases; junction bases not matched to a gene: 5. Germline V CDR1 and CDR2: SGHRS, YFSETQ. The CDR3 loop is CASSPGQGAYSPLHF. The DNA for the CDR3 is TGCGCCAGCAGCCCCGGACAGGGGGCCTATTCACCCCTCCACTTT.

V gene TRBV18 combines with J gene TRBJ2-3; 9 nucleotides agree with TRBD1. The CDR3 spans 15 residues. CDR1 is KGHSH and CDR2 is LQKENI in the germline V gene. V dropped 0 bases and J dropped 3; count of bases not matched to a gene: 1. This chain's CDR3 is CASSPPGQGTDTQYF. CDR3 nucleotides: TGTGCCAGCTCACCACCGGGACAGGGTACAGATACGCAGTATTTT.

The CDR3 coding sequence is TGTGCCAGCAGCGTAGGTGGAGACAGAACTAACTATGGCTACACCTTC. Its translation is CASSVGGDRTNYGYTF. The genes are TRBV9 and TRBJ1-2, with D maybe TRBD1 (5 bases). The ends were cut back, 0 bases at V and 0 bases at J, with 12 bases in the middle. Germline V CDR1 and CDR2: SGDLS, YYNGEE. The CDR3 covers 16 residues. The whole variable domain, filled in from reference TRBV9 and TRBJ1-2, reads DSGVTQTPKHLITATGQRVTLRCSPRSGDLSVYWYQQSLDQGLQFLIQYYNGEERAKGNILERFSAQQFPDLHSELNLSSLELGDSALYFCASSVGGDRTNYGYTFGSGTRLTVV.

This chain uses TRBV19 with TRBJ1-2; TRBD1 agrees at 8 bases. V lost 5 bases, J lost 2 bases, and 7 bases stayed unmatched. This CDR3 is built from 15 residues. Germline CDR1 and CDR2: LNHDA and SQIVND (reference sequence). CDR3 DNA: TGTGCCAGTAGTCCAGGACAGGGTTTCAACTATGGCTACACCTTC. Translation: CASSPGQGFNYGYTF.

The chain joins TRBV7-9 to TRBJ2-7; D ambiguous. This CDR3 is built from 13 residues. Trimming took off 1 base at V and 6 bases at J, with 10 bases between the two ends. Germline V lookup: CDR1 SEHNR, CDR2 FQNEAQ (reference sequence). CDR3 sequence: CASSLVEALEQYF. DNA of the CDR3: TGTGCCAGCAGCTTAGTAGAAGCCCTCGAGCAGTACTTC. Using reference TRBV7-9 and TRBJ2-7 for the parts outside the CDR3, the full variable domain is DTGVSQNPRHKITKRGQNVTFRCDPISEHNRLYWYRQTLGQGPEFLTYFQNEAQLEKSRLLSDRFSAERPKGSFSTLEIQRTEQGDSAMYLCASSLVEALEQYFGPGTRLTVT.

The chain is built from TRBV9 and TRBJ2-2; 11 bases line up with TRBD2. J gave up 2 bases and V 4 bases, and 4 bases lay outside the gene matches. Germline lookup yields CDR1 SGDLS and CDR2 YYNGEE. The CDR3 is made up of 16 amino acids. CDR3 nucleotides: TGTGCCAGCAGCACGGGGACTAGCGGAAACACCGGGGAGCTGTTTTTT. This translates into CASSTGTSGNTGELFF.